This T cell receptor beta chain was captured in a study of radiotherapy plus CTLA-4 blockade in lung cancer. Study conclusions and caveats: In blood, after radiotherapy plus ipilimumab, tumor-derived TCR clones expanded.

Method: immunoSEQ multiplex PCR; TCRdb's copy keeps in-frame clones and lacks some. Found here are around 49,000 clones, approximately 85% of them singletons; the top ten hold 28%. Focal radiation plus CTLA-4 blockade with ipilimumab was administered to patients who had chemo-refractory metastatic non-small-cell lung cancer. In the case of this clone: The antigen remains unidentified.

This sample comprised peripheral blood, obtained from a patient treated with radiotherapy plus ipilimumab. This receptor was taken from a human donor with non-small cell lung cancer whose response to radiotherapy plus ipilimumab could not be evaluated.

In DNA, the CDR3 is TGTGCCAGCAGTTTATCGAGGGCAGGGACAGATGAGCAGTTCTTC. As protein: CASSLSRAGTDEQFF. J is TRBJ2-1 and V is TRBV27; 7 bases are shared with TRBD1. The CDR3 sequence is 15 residues long. V lost 0 bases and J lost 8; bases outside the gene matches: 7. CDR1 and CDR2 from the germline V gene are MNHEY and SMNVEV (reference sequence).